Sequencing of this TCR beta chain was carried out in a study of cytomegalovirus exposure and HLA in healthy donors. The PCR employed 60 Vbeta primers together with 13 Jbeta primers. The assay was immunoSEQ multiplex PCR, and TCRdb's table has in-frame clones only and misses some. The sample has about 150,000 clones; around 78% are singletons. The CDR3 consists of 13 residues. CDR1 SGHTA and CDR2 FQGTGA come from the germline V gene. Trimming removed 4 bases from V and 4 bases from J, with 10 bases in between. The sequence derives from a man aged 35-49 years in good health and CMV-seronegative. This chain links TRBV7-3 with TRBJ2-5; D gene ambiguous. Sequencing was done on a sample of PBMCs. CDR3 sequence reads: CASSSLGGETQYF. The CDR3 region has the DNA TGTGCCAGCAGCTCGCTAGGTGGAGAGACCCAGTACTTC.